These 22 T cell receptor beta chains were all obtained from the same sample, sequenced in a study of cytomegalovirus exposure and HLA in healthy donors. With 60 Vbeta and 13 Jbeta primers, the PCR was carried out. TCRdb keeps only in-frame clones here, not all; method: immunoSEQ multiplex PCR. The table shows roughly 190,000 clones, with 75% to 90% occurring only once. The specimen sequenced was PBMCs. These receptors all stem from a woman aged 50 to 60 in good health and CMV-seropositive.

The rearrangement links TRBV10-3 to TRBJ2-3, with 8 bases that match TRBD1. The germline CDR1 and CDR2 sequences are ENHRY and SYGVKD. The CDR3 is 14 amino acids. V gave up 6 bases and J gave up 4 bases; unmatched junction bases: 6. This CDR3 reads CAIRTGAGADTQYF. For the CDR3, the DNA is TGTGCCATCAGGACAGGGGCTGGTGCAGATACGCAGTATTTT.

The chain joins TRBV6-6 to TRBJ1-1, with 7 bases matching TRBD1. V dropped 5 bases and J dropped 4; count of bases not matched to a gene: 4. Germline lookup yields CDR1 MNHNY and CDR2 SVGAGI (reference sequence). The CDR3 consists of 13 residues. This chain's CDR3 is CASSDREATEAFF. The CDR3 DNA sequence: TGTGCCAGCAGTGACAGGGAGGCCACTGAAGCTTTCTTT.

The genes are TRBV7-3 and TRBJ1-1; D perhaps matches TRBD1 (5 bases). The CDR3 runs to 14 residues. V lost 4 bases and J lost 5, with 14 bases in between. Germline loops: CDR1 SGHTA, CDR2 FQGTGA. CDR3 amino acids: CASSWEGRGTEAFF. CDR3 coding DNA: TGTGCCAGCAGCTGGGAGGGGAGGGGAACTGAAGCTTTCTTT.

This clone has just one count. This chain links TRBV11-3 with TRBJ2-7, with D maybe TRBD2 (6 bases). Germline V lookup: CDR1 SGHNT, CDR2 YENEEA. Trimming shortened V by 5 bases and J by 0 bases, and 14 bases separated the two germline ends. This CDR3 has 15 residues. The CDR3 nucleotides are TGTGCCAGCAGCCGTATGGGAGGCGACTCCTACGAGCAGTACTTC. Encoded protein: CASSRMGGDSYEQYF.

This clone was counted once. This chain uses TRBV28 with TRBJ1-3; TRBD1 is a possible D gene (6 bases). The V and J ends lost 2 bases and 4 bases respectively, with 15 bases between them. Per the germline V gene, CDR1 is MDHEN and CDR2 is SYDVKM. This CDR3 has 16 amino acids. CDR3 sequence: CASSLGRDKRGNTIYF. CDR3 bases: TGTGCCAGCAGTTTAGGTCGGGACAAAAGGGGAAACACCATATATTTT.

V usage is TRBV2 and J usage is TRBJ1-2; 7 positions match TRBD1. The length of the CDR3 is 13 residues. Per the germline V gene, CDR1 is SNHLY and CDR2 is FYNNEI. J was trimmed by 8 bases and V by 1 base; bases with no gene match: 4. DNA for the CDR3: TGTGCCAGCAGTGAAGTGACAGGGTTCGGCTACACCTTC. It yields the protein CASSEVTGFGYTF.

This chain links TRBV5-8 with TRBJ2-1; D possibly corresponds to TRBD1 (6 bases). Trimming left V 3 bases short and J 8 bases short, with 15 bases between. CDR3 length: 14 residues. Germline loops: CDR1 SGHTS, CDR2 YDEGEE. The chain's CDR3 is CASSYGRGRDEQFF. In nucleotides, the CDR3 is TGTGCCAGCAGCTACGGCAGGGGCAGGGATGAGCAGTTCTTC.

This chain joins TRBV9 and TRBJ2-1; the match to TRBD2 covers 7 bases. Germline V gives CDR1 SGDLS, CDR2 YYNGEE. The CDR3 sequence is 18 residues long. V trimming: 0 bases; J trimming: 0 bases; junction bases outside the gene matches: 9. CDR3 sequence reads: CASSVADSGALSYNEQFF. DNA for the CDR3: TGTGCCAGCAGCGTAGCTGACAGCGGGGCCCTCTCCTACAATGAGCAGTTCTTC.

The chain uses TRBV4-1 and TRBJ2-7; possibly TRBD1 for D (5 bases). Trimming took off 1 base at V and 2 bases at J, with 12 bases between the two ends. The CDR3 length is 15 residues. The germline gives CDR1 MGHRA, CDR2 YSYEKL. The DNA for the CDR3 is TGCGCCAGCAGCCAAGGTCTAGTACAGGCCTACGAGCAGTACTTC. Translating gives CASSQGLVQAYEQYF.

The genes are TRBV27 and TRBJ1-2, with D perhaps matching TRBD1 (5 bases). Trimming took off 3 bases at V and 8 bases at J, with 16 bases between the two ends. Germline V gene lookup returns CDR1 MNHEY and CDR2 SMNVEV (reference sequence). This CDR3 has 14 residues. For the CDR3, the DNA is TGTGCCAGCAGTTTTGGCCAGGGTCTTGGGGGCTACACCTTC. Translated, it gives CASSFGQGLGGYTF.

This clone was counted a single time. Relative to the germline gene, one junction end is altered; a read error may explain this. This chain joins TRBV2 and TRBJ2-3; 9 nucleotides align to TRBD2. Germline V CDR1 and CDR2: SNHLY, FYNNEI. The CDR3 runs 15 residues. CDR3 amino acids: CASTEGTSLTDTQYF. The CDR3 nucleotides are TGTGCCAGCACTGAAGGGACTAGCCTCACAGATACGCAGTATTTT.

The chain combines TRBV5-1 with TRBJ2-3; TRBD1 aligns across 10 bases. Germline-derived CDR1 and CDR2 are SGHRS and YFSETQ. The V gene end was trimmed by 4 bases and the J gene end by 4 bases; junction bases not matched to a gene: 18. This CDR3 has 19 amino acids. CDR3 nucleotide sequence: TGCGCCAGCAGCAAAGTCCCGGGACAGGGGTTGGATGCAGCAGATACGCAGTATTTT. As protein: CASSKVPGQGLDAADTQYF.

This chain's CDR3 is CASSRLTGVLSYEQYF. CDR3 coding DNA: TGTGCCAGCAGTCGATTGACAGGGGTCCTATCCTACGAGCAGTACTTC. The chain employs TRBV11-2 and TRBJ2-7; 8 nucleotides line up with TRBD1. V shed 6 bases, J shed 1 base, and the junction held 11 bases outside the gene matches. This CDR3 spans 16 amino acids. The germline V gene encodes CDR1 SGHAT and CDR2 FQNNGV.

This clone came up a few times. This chain uses TRBV5-1 with TRBJ1-1, with 8 nucleotides matching TRBD1. The CDR3 is 14 amino acids. J lost 8 bases, V lost 0 bases, and 6 bases had no gene match. CDR1 and CDR2 (germline): SGHRS, YFSETQ. The CDR3 sequence is CASSLVLGTGEAFF. The DNA for the CDR3 is TGCGCCAGCAGCTTGGTACTCGGGACAGGCGAAGCTTTCTTT.

J is TRBJ1-6 and V is TRBV5-6, with 12 bases that match TRBD1. There are 15 residues in the CDR3. V shed 4 bases, J shed 10 bases, and the junction held 6 bases outside the gene matches. Germline values: CDR1 SGHDT, CDR2 YYEEEE. The CDR3 DNA sequence: TGTGCCAGCAGCGCACAGGGGACAGGGGGCTCACCCCTCCACTTT. Amino acid sequence: CASSAQGTGGSPLHF.

This chain's CDR3 is CASNRGRETQYF. For the CDR3, the DNA is TGTGCCAGCAACCGGGGTCGGGAGACCCAGTACTTC. V gene TRBV25-1 combines with J gene TRBJ2-5; TRBD2 might be the D (5 bases). V was pared by 7 bases and J by 5 bases, with 11 bases between. Germline-derived CDR1 and CDR2 are MGHDK and SYGVNS. The CDR3 is 12 amino acids.

The V and J genes are TRBV7-2 and TRBJ2-1; 10 nucleotides match TRBD2. The CDR3 totals 16 residues. V trimming: 1 base; J trimming: 7 bases; junction bases outside the gene matches: 7. Looked up from germline, CDR1 is SGHTA and CDR2 is FQGNSA. As DNA, the CDR3 is TGTGCCAGCAGCTTAGTCCCAGCGGGGGGGCTTAATGAGCAGTTCTTC. Encoded protein: CASSLVPAGGLNEQFF.

The V call is TRBV7-8, the J call TRBJ1-1; D is unclear. This CDR3 is 13 amino acids long. In germline, CDR1 is SGHVS, CDR2 FQNEAQ. The germline V and J ends were trimmed by 0 bases and 6 bases, with 8 bases remaining between them. The DNA of the CDR3 is TGTGCCAGCAGCTTAGCGTCGGGTGCTGAAGCTTTCTTT. It codes for CASSLASGAEAFF.

The chain uses TRBV27 and TRBJ2-7, with 10 nucleotides matching TRBD2. The CDR3 sequence is 17 residues long. Germline loops: CDR1 MNHEY, CDR2 SMNVEV (reference sequence). Trimming took 6 bases from V and 1 from J; bases not matched to a gene: 12. The CDR3 DNA reads as TGTGCCAGCAGCCGCGGTCCCCCTAGCGGGGGTTCCTACGAGCAGTACTTC. This encodes CASSRGPPSGGSYEQYF.

V and J are TRBV6-6 and TRBJ2-1; 8 nucleotides agree with TRBD2. The CDR3 is made up of 14 amino acids. CDR1 and CDR2 (germline): MNHNY, SVGAGI (reference sequence). With V trimmed by 8 bases and J by 0 bases, 3 bases remained unmatched. CDR3 residues: CASLAGGSYNEQFF. In DNA, the CDR3 is TGTGCCAGCCTCGCGGGGGGCTCCTACAATGAGCAGTTCTTC.

V is TRBV2 and J is TRBJ2-7, with TRBD2 matching over 7 bases. Germline values: CDR1 SNHLY, CDR2 FYNNEI. After removal of 6 bases from V and 4 bases from J, the junction contained 12 bases not matched to a gene. The length of the CDR3 is 15 residues. CDR3 protein: CASRGGTTTLYEQYF. As DNA, the CDR3 is TGTGCCAGCAGGGGCGGGACTACCACCCTTTACGAGCAGTACTTC.

The gene calls are TRBV7-9 and TRBJ2-7; 10 bases agree with TRBD1. Germline V gene sequence: CDR1 SEHNR, CDR2 FQNEAQ (reference sequence). V lost 5 bases to trimming and J lost 1 base; unmatched junction nucleotides: 2. The CDR3 is 14 amino acids. The CDR3, as DNA: TGTGCCAGCAGCCGGACAGGGGGTTCCTACGAGCAGTACTTC. Translated: CASSRTGGSYEQYF. Full variable domain (missing parts from reference TRBV7-9 and TRBJ2-7): DTGVSQNPRHKITKRGQNVTFRCDPISEHNRLYWYRQTLGQGPEFLTYFQNEAQLEKSRLLSDRFSAERPKGSFSTLEIQRTEQGDSAMYLCASSRTGGSYEQYFGPGTRLTVT.